This T cell receptor (beta chain) was captured in a study of cytomegalovirus exposure and HLA in healthy donors. General study results and limits: Reports indicated that the classifier achieved high specificity and sensitivity in diagnosing cytomegalovirus status. Later analysis reportedly placed an Asian-associated ancestry cluster below the roughly 640-donor mean in N-insertions. V segments that were indistinguishable, TRBV6-2 and TRBV6-3 among them, were omitted from analysis. Presence/absence analyses took donor sequencing depth as roughly uniform.

13 Jbeta primers and 60 Vbeta primers were used for the PCR. Sequenced by immunoSEQ multiplex PCR; TCRdb stores in-frame clones only, minus some. The sample table sets out approximately 150,000 clones. In the case of this clone: The antigen is unknown.

The CDR3 is 13 amino acids. Germline CDR1 is SGHVS and CDR2 is FNYEAQ. Trimming at V came to 8 bases and at J to 8 bases, leaving 11 bases not matched to a gene. The chain links TRBV7-6 to TRBJ1-2; 7 bases fit TRBD1. The sequencing sample was made of PBMCs. The receptor's source is a woman aged 50 to 60 in good health and CMV-seronegative. CDR3 loop: CASGVQGFRGYTF. The CDR3 DNA is TGTGCCAGCGGAGTACAGGGGTTTCGGGGCTACACCTTC.